One sample yielded the 28 T cell receptor beta chains listed below, sequenced in a study of cytomegalovirus exposure and HLA in healthy donors. Vbeta (60) and Jbeta (13) primers were used in the PCR. Method: immunoSEQ multiplex PCR; TCRdb's copy keeps in-frame clones and lacks some. The table shows 150,000 to 200,000 clones, with about four fifths occurring only once. The sample taken for sequencing was PBMCs. The receptors originated from a man aged 30 to 45 in good health and CMV-seronegative.

The CDR3 region is CASSSGTGRSYEQYF. CDR3 in DNA: TGTGCCAGCAGTTCCGGGACAGGTCGCTCCTACGAGCAGTACTTC. The J gene is TRBJ2-5, the V gene TRBV28; TRBD1 matches 8 bases. The J call may be mistaken, given a closer DNA end match to TRBJ2-7. The germline CDR1 and CDR2 sequences are MDHEN and SYDVKM. The CDR3 sequence is 15 residues long.

The rearrangement uses TRBV6-4 and TRBJ2-2, with 8 bases lining up with TRBD1. The CDR3 totals 14 residues. V shed 7 bases, J shed 4 bases, and the junction held 5 bases outside the gene matches. Germline loops: CDR1 MRHNA, CDR2 SNTAGT. CDR3 nucleotide sequence: TGTGCCAGCACCCTCGACAGGGGCACCGGGGAGCTGTTTTTT. This encodes CASTLDRGTGELFF.

The gene calls are TRBV7-9 and TRBJ1-4, with 7 positions matching TRBD1. Trimming cost V 4 bases and J 8 bases; bases outside gene matches: 13. The CDR3 has 16 amino acids. Germline CDR1 SEHNR, CDR2 FQNEAQ (reference sequence). This CDR3 reads CASSSVTGDFGEKLFF. DNA of the CDR3: TGTGCCAGCAGCTCGGTAACAGGGGACTTTGGGGAAAAACTGTTTTTT.

V is TRBV14 and J is TRBJ1-3; D might be TRBD1 (5 bases). CDR1 and CDR2 (germline): SGHDN, FVKESK. This CDR3 contains 13 residues. CDR3 bases: TGTGCTTCGCGGGGGGACTCTGGAAACACCATATATTTT. It codes for CASRGDSGNTIYF.

Points on this clone: Germline is not matched at one junction end, which may reflect a read error. This chain links TRBV7-9 with TRBJ2-7; D is unresolved. The CDR3 spans 11 residues. The germline V gene encodes CDR1 SEHNR and CDR2 FQNEAQ (reference sequence). The CDR3 sequence is CSSSSRVEQYF. CDR3 nucleotides: TGTTCCAGCAGCTCTCGAGTTGAGCAGTACTTC.

This clone was seen once. The chain has TRBV15 and TRBJ2-7, with a possible D match to TRBD2 (5 bases). Per the germline V gene, CDR1 is LNHNV and CDR2 is YYDKDF (reference sequence). The CDR3 length is 14 residues. V dropped 6 bases and J dropped 0 bases, with 12 bases sitting between them. CDR3 sequence reads: CATSDKGSSYEQYF. CDR3 nucleotides: TGTGCCACCAGTGACAAAGGGAGCTCCTACGAGCAGTACTTC.

The chain couples TRBV4-2 to TRBJ2-7, with D possibly being TRBD2 (7 bases). The CDR3 is 17 residues long. Per germline, CDR1 LGHNA and CDR2 YNFKEQ. V was trimmed by 1 base and J by 2 bases, leaving 18 bases between them. Here the CDR3 DNA reads TGTGCCAGCAGCCAAGTGGGGGGGCAGGGTATTACCTACGAGCAGTACTTC. Its protein is CASSQVGGQGITYEQYF.

The rearrangement uses TRBV7-3 and TRBJ1-1; possibly TRBD1 for D (6 bases). The CDR3 is made up of 15 amino acids. Germline lookup yields CDR1 SGHTA and CDR2 FQGTGA. V was cut by 4 bases and J by 5 bases, with 17 bases left in between. The CDR3 nucleotides read TGTGCCAGCAGCTCGACAGGTCGGAAGCAGACTGAAGCTTTCTTT. This sequence encodes CASSSTGRKQTEAFF.

The V gene is TRBV7-6, the J gene TRBJ2-7; 9 bases are a match to TRBD2. Per germline, CDR1 SGHVS and CDR2 FNYEAQ. V dropped 6 bases and J dropped 0; count of bases not matched to a gene: 6. The CDR3 extends over 15 amino acids. The CDR3 nucleotides read TGTGCCAGCAGTCTGCTAGCGGGAACCTCCTACGAGCAGTACTTC. Translated: CASSLLAGTSYEQYF.

V usage is TRBV28 and J usage is TRBJ2-1, with a weak D call TRBD2 (6 bases). CDR3 length: 13 residues. The germline V gene has CDR1 MDHEN and CDR2 SYDVKM. Trimming removed 4 bases at V and 7 bases at J, with 11 bases between. DNA for the CDR3: TGTGCCAGCAGTTCGGAGGGAGTTAATGAGCAGTTCTTC. Amino acids: CASSSEGVNEQFF.

The table lists this clone with a count of one. This sequence joins TRBV27 and TRBJ2-1, with a tentative D call TRBD2 (7 bases). In germline, CDR1 is MNHEY, CDR2 SMNVEV (reference sequence). CDR3 length equals 11 residues. CDR3 sequence: CTASRGAEQFF. The DNA of the CDR3 is TGTACTGCCTCCCGGGGGGCTGAGCAGTTCTTC.

The chain joins TRBV28 to TRBJ1-4; possible D gene TRBD1, 5 bases. Germline values: CDR1 MDHEN, CDR2 SYDVKM. V was cut by 7 bases and J by 3 bases, with 21 bases left in between. CDR3 length: 17 amino acids. CDR3 region: CASNSHDGGTANEKLFF. The DNA of the CDR3 is TGTGCCAGCAACTCCCACGACGGGGGTACAGCTAATGAAAAACTGTTTTTT.

The CDR3 is CASSVLGDEQFF. In DNA form, the CDR3 reads TGTGCCAGCAGCGTACTGGGCGATGAGCAGTTCTTC. The chain carries TRBV9 and TRBJ2-1; D not resolved. Germline-derived CDR1 and CDR2 are SGDLS and YYNGEE. With 1 base removed from V and 8 bases from J, the gap between germline ends came to 7 bases. CDR3 size: 12 residues.

A remark on this clone: Other DNA variants within this sample encode the same CDR3. The chain combines TRBV19 with TRBJ1-1; unclear D gene. Germline CDR1 is LNHDA and CDR2 is SQIVND (reference sequence). The CDR3 loop spans 14 amino acids. Trimming took 1 base from V and 2 from J, leaving 8 bases between them. The CDR3 nucleotides are TGTGCCAGTAGTATAGGGCAGACTAACACTGAAGCTTTCTTT. It is translated as CASSIGQTNTEAFF.

The gene calls are TRBV18 and TRBJ2-7, with D perhaps matching TRBD1 (5 bases). The CDR3 consists of 15 residues. Between the trimmed V and J ends, which lost 3 bases and 3 bases, there was a span of 15 bases. CDR1 KGHSH and CDR2 LQKENI come from the germline V gene. This CDR3 reads CASSPLLGRGYEQYF. As DNA, the CDR3 is TGTGCCAGCTCACCTCTTCTGGGAAGGGGCTACGAGCAGTACTTC.

The table lists this clone with a few counts. This chain links TRBV7-3 with TRBJ1-2, with TRBD1 identical over 12 bases. The CDR3 sequence is 13 residues long. The germline CDR1 and CDR2 sequences are SGHTA and FQGTGA. Germline trimming cut 5 bases from V and 7 bases from J; bases unmatched to any gene: 2. In DNA, the CDR3 is TGTGCCAGCAGCCTGGGACAGGGGGCTGGCTACACCTTC. Its protein is CASSLGQGAGYTF.

V is TRBV30 and J is TRBJ2-7; D is unresolved. V was clipped by 0 bases and J by 0 bases, with 3 bases between them. The CDR3 sequence is 12 residues long. Germline lookup yields CDR1 GTSNPN and CDR2 SVGIG (reference sequence). CDR3 sequence: CAWSVSSYEQYF. The CDR3 DNA follows: TGTGCCTGGAGTGTCTCCTCCTACGAGCAGTACTTC. Using reference TRBV30 and TRBJ2-7 for the parts outside the CDR3, the full variable domain is SQTIHQWPATLVQPVGSPLSLECTVEGTSNPNLYWYRQAAGRGLQLLFYSVGIGQISSEVPQNLSASRPQDRQFILSSKKLLLSDSGFYLCAWSVSSYEQYFGPGTRLTVT.

The V and J genes are TRBV27 and TRBJ2-7, with 7 positions matching TRBD1. The V gene's germline CDR1 is MNHEY and CDR2 SMNVEV (reference sequence). The CDR3 loop spans 14 amino acids. Trimming removed 5 bases from V and 3 bases from J; junction bases left unmatched: 7. Here the CDR3 reads CASSQYPGGYEQYF. The CDR3 DNA follows: TGTGCCAGCAGTCAATACCCAGGGGGCTACGAGCAGTACTTC.

The gene calls are TRBV5-4 and TRBJ2-1; 8 nucleotides line up with TRBD2. CDR3 length equals 14 residues. The junction had 9 bases not matched to a gene; V was cut back by 8 bases and J by 5 bases. Germline loops: CDR1 SGHNT, CDR2 YYREEE (reference sequence). CDR3 amino acids: CASSREGLNNEQFF. The DNA of the CDR3 is TGTGCCAGTTCCCGGGAGGGCCTGAACAATGAGCAGTTCTTC.

The chain has TRBV5-6 and TRBJ1-4, with 11 positions matching TRBD1. V trimming: 3 bases; J trimming: 8 bases; junction bases outside the gene matches: 3. Germline loops: CDR1 SGHDT, CDR2 YYEEEE. The CDR3 covers 14 residues. The CDR3 bases are TGTGCCAGCAGCTGGGACAGGGGGGACGAAAAACTGTTTTTT. Protein sequence: CASSWDRGDEKLFF. Variable domain in full (rest from reference TRBV5-6 and TRBJ1-4): DAGVTQSPTHLIKTRGQQVTLRCSPKSGHDTVSWYQQALGQGPQFIFQYYEEEERQRGNFPDRFSGHQFPNYSSELNVNALLLGDSALYLCASSWDRGDEKLFFGSGTQLSVL.

As regards this clone: A junction boundary mismatches the germline segment, possibly from a read error. CDR3 nucleotides: TGTTCCAGCAGCTTAGCTATTATGAACACTGAAGCTTTCTTT. It yields the protein CSSSLAIMNTEAFF. J is TRBJ1-1 and V is TRBV7-9; D uncertain. The length of the CDR3 is 14 residues. Germline V gives CDR1 SEHNR, CDR2 FQNEAQ (reference sequence).

This chain links TRBV7-3 with TRBJ2-1; 7 bases are a match to TRBD2. CDR3 length equals 16 residues. Losses at the gene ends were 5 bases for V and 2 bases for J; bases not matched to a gene: 9. The germline V gene encodes CDR1 SGHTA and CDR2 FQGTGA. The CDR3 sequence: CASSTYGGLPYNEQFF. The CDR3 DNA is TGTGCCAGCAGCACTTATGGGGGACTACCCTACAATGAGCAGTTCTTC.

Note on this clone: This sample also contains other DNA sequences that code for the same CDR3. The rearrangement uses TRBV27 and TRBJ1-2; D unclear. Per germline, CDR1 MNHEY and CDR2 SMNVEV (reference sequence). The V end lost 4 bases, the J end lost 2 bases, and 5 bases lay between the germline ends. The CDR3 has 12 residues. The chain's CDR3 is CASSSGNYGYTF. CDR3 DNA: TGTGCCAGCAGTTCGGGGAACTATGGCTACACCTTC.

The rearrangement uses TRBV4-3 and TRBJ1-1, with TRBD1 as a possible D gene (5 bases). Germline assignment: CDR1 LGHNA and CDR2 YSLEER. The V and J ends lost 1 base and 8 bases respectively, with 14 bases between them. The CDR3 runs to 14 residues. CDR3 amino acids: CASSQVQAYREAFF. In DNA form, the CDR3 reads TGCGCCAGCAGCCAAGTACAGGCGTACAGGGAAGCTTTCTTT.

The CDR3 loop reads CASSLTGVGYGYTF. In DNA form, the CDR3 reads TGTGCCAGCAGCTTAACCGGAGTGGGCTATGGCTACACCTTC. The V gene is TRBV11-2, the J gene TRBJ1-2; no definite D call. The CDR3 has 14 amino acids. Trimming shortened V by 2 bases and J by 4 bases, and 11 bases separated the two germline ends. Germline CDR1 is SGHAT and CDR2 is FQNNGV.

This clone has more than one count but fewer than ten. V and J are TRBV10-3 and TRBJ1-2; weak D call: TRBD1 (6 bases). CDR3 size: 15 residues. Germline loops: CDR1 ENHRY, CDR2 SYGVKD. V was clipped by 0 bases and J by 6 bases, with 14 bases between them. The CDR3 nucleotides are TGTGCCATCAGTGAGTCCGGGGGGCGCACGGATGGCTACACCTTC. It codes for CAISESGGRTDGYTF.

This rearrangement joins TRBV19 to TRBJ1-5, with D tentatively TRBD1 (5 bases). V lost 2 bases to trimming and J lost 6 bases, with 11 bases between them. Germline lookup yields CDR1 LNHDA and CDR2 SQIVND (reference sequence). There are 14 residues in the CDR3. DNA of the CDR3: TGTGCCAGTAGTATAATCGGGGGGGGTCAGCCCCAGCATTTT. It codes for CASSIIGGGQPQHF.

In DNA form, the CDR3 reads TGCGCCAGCACCTCGACTAGCGGGAGAGAGAATGAGCAGTTCTTC. Protein: CASTSTSGRENEQFF. The chain is built from TRBV4-1 and TRBJ2-1; 12 positions match TRBD2. The length of the CDR3 is 15 residues. Germline trimming cut 7 bases from V and 7 bases from J; bases unmatched to any gene: 8. The germline V gene encodes CDR1 MGHRA and CDR2 YSYEKL.